This T cell receptor beta chain was captured in a study of shared clonotypes between healthy human individuals. Comment on this clone: The same CDR3 also results from other DNA sequences found in this sample.

Investigators divided CD4+ cells into CD45RA+ naive and CD45RA-negative memory subsets. Germline CDR1 SGHTA, CDR2 FQGTGA. Trimming took 3 bases from V and 0 from J, leaving 3 bases between them. CDR3 length: 14 amino acids. TCRdb's copy holds only in-frame clones and misses some; the assay was immunoSEQ multiplex PCR. Here the sample spans about 1.1 million clones, 77% being singletons. This clonotype was obtained from a young man in good health. Some clones in this sample may be carry-over from other donors' samples. The chain carries TRBV7-3 and TRBJ2-6, with D uncertain. The material sequenced was memory CD4+ T cells from PBMCs. The subset here: CD45RA-negative fraction. The CDR3 DNA reads TGTGCCAGCAGCTTTTCCTCTGGGGCCAACGTCCTGACTTTC. This codes for CASSFSSGANVLTF. The full variable domain, in which reference TRBV7-3 and TRBJ2-6 provide the parts outside the CDR3, is GAGVSQTPSNKVTEKGKYVELRCDPISGHTALYWYRQSLGQGPEFLIYFQGTGAADDSGLPNDRFFAVRPEGSVSTLKIQRTERGDSAVYLCASSFSSGANVLTFGAGSRLTVL.